This T cell receptor beta chain was identified during a study of cytomegalovirus exposure and HLA in healthy donors. Study findings and constraints: Sequencing had likely introduced a cluster of highly shared sequence variants as an artifact.

On this clone: Its antigen is not identified.

PCR amplification relied on 60 Vbeta primers (plus 13 Jbeta primers). Clones were read by immunoSEQ multiplex PCR, and TCRdb kept only the in-frame ones, dropping some. The table has under 200,000 clones, 75% to 90% seen once. The germline CDR1 and CDR2 sequences are SGHRS and YFSETQ. V shed 1 base, J shed 5 bases, and the junction held 6 bases outside the gene matches. The CDR3 has 16 residues. The clonotype comes from a young woman in good health and CMV-seronegative. The V gene is TRBV5-1, the J gene TRBJ2-5, with TRBD1 matching over 12 bases. Sequenced sample: PBMCs. The CDR3 is CASSLRDRGPEETQYF. CDR3 DNA sequence: TGCGCCAGCAGCTTGCGGGACAGGGGGCCTGAGGAGACCCAGTACTTC.